This is a list of T cell receptor beta chains from one sample in a study of blood T cell repertoires in COVID-19. Only in-frame clones appear in the TCRdb table, and some are missing; sequencing was by immunoSEQ multiplex PCR. This table holds under 300,000 clones, about nine tenths found once. Sequenced input: peripheral blood. These TCRs come from a woman in her 40s who had recovered from COVID-19. The CDR3 runs from the conserved cysteine through the conserved F or W. A D gene is named only where the DNA matches it firmly. Part of the rows lack a size; the others show once, few, many or a class for expanded clones.

clone size,D gene,J gene,V gene,CDR3 DNA,CDR3 protein
NA,TRBD2,TRBJ2-5,TRBV9,TGTGCCAGCAGCGTAGGAGGGACTAGCGGGAGGGGGCCAGAGACCCAGTACTTC,CASSVGGTSGRGPETQYF
NA,NA,TRBJ2-3,TRBV27,TGTGCCAACTCGCGACTAGTCGCCACAGATACGCAGTATTTT,CANSRLVATDTQYF
NA,NA,TRBJ1-1,TRBV27,TGTGCCAGCAGTTTCTCCCCCCACGGGGACACTGAAGCTTTCTTT,CASSFSPHGDTEAFF
few,TRBD2,TRBJ2-4,TRBV14,TGTGCCAGCAGCCCCGGACTAGGCCTAGCCAAAAACATTCAGTACTTC,CASSPGLGLAKNIQYF
once,TRBD2,TRBJ2-3,TRBV19,TGTGCCAGTAGTATGACTAGCGACACTAGCACAGATACGCAGTATTTT,CASSMTSDTSTDTQYF
NA,NA,TRBJ2-3,TRBV7-9,TGTGCCAGCAGCTTGTCCGGGAGAGACACAGATACGCAGTATTTT,CASSLSGRDTDTQYF
once,TRBD2,TRBJ2-3,TRBV19,TGTGCCAGTACCTACGCGGGGGAGGAAGATACGCAGTATTTT,CASTYAGEEDTQYF
once,NA,TRBJ1-6,TRBV4-1,TGCGCCAGCAGCCAAGATCAGGGATCCGCCTATAATTCACCCCTCCACTTT,CASSQDQGSAYNSPLHF
few,NA,TRBJ1-1,TRBV7-9,TGTGCCAGCAGCGCCAGCGTCATGAACACTGAAGCTTTCTTT,CASSASVMNTEAFF
NA,NA,TRBJ1-2,TRBV4-1,TGCGCCAGCAGCCAAGATCGGGGGGCGGCCTATGGCTACACCTTC,CASSQDRGAAYGYTF
NA,TRBD2,TRBJ2-1,TRBV6-5,TGTGCCAGCAGCCTAGCGGGAGGGACTGAGCAGTTCTTC,CASSLAGGTEQFF
NA,TRBD1,TRBJ1-2,TRBV30,TGTGCCTGGACCCCACAGGGGTATGGCTACACCTTC,CAWTPQGYGYTF
NA,TRBD2,TRBJ2-7,TRBV6-5,TGTGCCAGCAGTTACGGGACTAGCGGAAACGAGCAGTACTTC,CASSYGTSGNEQYF
NA,NA,TRBJ1-1,TRBV16,TGTGCCAGCAGCCCCCTGGGCCCTGAAGCTTTCTTT,CASSPLGPEAFF
NA,NA,TRBJ2-5,TRBV6-1,TGTGCCAGCAGTGAAAACAACGGGGAGACCCAGTACTTC,CASSENNGETQYF
NA,TRBD1,TRBJ1-1,TRBV29-1,TGCAGCGTTGCCCCCGGACAGGGGGCCCTGAACACTGAAGCTTTCTTT,CSVAPGQGALNTEAFF
NA,NA,TRBJ1-1,TRBV28,TGTGCCAGCAGCCTTTGGGGGGGGTACAGGGAAACCACTGAAGCTTTCTTT,CASSLWGGYRETTEAFF
NA,NA,TRBJ2-1,TRBV6-5,TGTGCCAGCAGTTACTCGAGGGATAATGAGCAGTTCTTC,CASSYSRDNEQFF
NA,NA,TRBJ2-5,TRBV9,TGTGCCAGCAGCGTAGTCGACGGGGTCCAAGAGACCCAGTACTTC,CASSVVDGVQETQYF
once,TRBD1,TRBJ1-4,TRBV11-2,TGTGCCAGCAGCCAAAAACAGGGGGCATGGGGAAAACTGTTTTTT,CASSQKQGAWGKLFF
NA,TRBD2,TRBJ2-7,TRBV14,TGTGCCAGCAGCCTTACGGGGGATCCGGGACTAGCGGGAGAAGCGTACGAGCAGTACTTC,CASSLTGDPGLAGEAYEQYF
NA,NA,TRBJ2-2,TRBV10-1,TGCGCCAGCAGTTATCAGGGGAACACCGGGGAGCTGTTTTTT,CASSYQGNTGELFF
NA,NA,TRBJ2-5,TRBV11-2,TGTGCCAGCAGCCCCAGGGCAGAGACCCAGTACTTC,CASSPRAETQYF
NA,TRBD1,TRBJ2-3,TRBV28,TGTGCCAGCAGTTCAACCCGACAGGGCTACACAGATACGCAGTATTTT,CASSSTRQGYTDTQYF
once,NA,TRBJ2-1,TRBV7-9,TGTGCCAGCAGCTTCGGCTCGGGGAATGAGCAGTTCTTC,CASSFGSGNEQFF
NA,NA,TRBJ2-2,TRBV28,TGTGCCAGCAGTTTACCCGGGACTCTAAGTCGGGAGCTGTTTTTT,CASSLPGTLSRELFF
NA,NA,TRBJ1-1,TRBV19,TGTGCCAGTAGCCGAGGACAGAACACTGAAGCTTTCTTT,CASSRGQNTEAFF
NA,TRBD1,TRBJ2-2,TRBV5-1,TGCGCCAGCAGCGTCCGACAGGGCGGAAACACCGGGGAGCTGTTTTTT,CASSVRQGGNTGELFF
NA,NA,TRBJ2-5,TRBV5-1,TGCGCCAGCAGCCCCGCTAGCGCCGGAGAGACCCAGTACTTC,CASSPASAGETQYF
NA,NA,TRBJ1-4,TRBV27,TGTGCCAGCAGTTTGGCAGGGCCTAATGAAAAACTGTTTTTT,CASSLAGPNEKLFF
NA,TRBD2,TRBJ2-3,TRBV5-1,TGCGCCAGCCAAGGGAGGGGAATAGATACGCAGTATTTT,CASQGRGIDTQYF
NA,NA,TRBJ2-3,TRBV2,TGTGCCAGCAGTGAAATGCGAAATACGCAGTATTTT,CASSEMRNTQYF
NA,TRBD1,TRBJ2-7,TRBV7-9,TGTGCCAGCAGCCCTAAGACAGGGATGAACTCCTACGAGCAGTACTTC,CASSPKTGMNSYEQYF
NA,TRBD2,TRBJ2-3,TRBV19,TGTGCCAGTAGTACGAGCGGGAGCAGCACAGATACGCAGTATTTT,CASSTSGSSTDTQYF
NA,NA,TRBJ1-1,TRBV21-1,TGTGCCAGCAGCAAAACAGGGGTGAACACTGAAGCTTTCTTT,CASSKTGVNTEAFF
NA,TRBD2,TRBJ2-2,TRBV5-1,TGCGCCAGCAGCGGGGGACTAGCGGGAGTGGAGACCGGGGAGCTGTTTTTT,CASSGGLAGVETGELFF
NA,TRBD2,TRBJ2-3,TRBV10-1,TGCGCCAGCAGTGTTAGCGGGAGAACAGATACGCAGTATTTT,CASSVSGRTDTQYF
NA,NA,TRBJ1-4,TRBV4-1,TGCGCCAGCAGCCAAGTATATGCAACTAATGAAAAACTGTTTTTT,CASSQVYATNEKLFF
NA,TRBD2,TRBJ2-1,TRBV28,TGTGCCAGCAGTTGGACTAGCGGGAGCCCGGAATACAATGAGCAGTTCTTC,CASSWTSGSPEYNEQFF
NA,NA,TRBJ1-1,TRBV7-2,TGTGCCAGCAGCTCCACAGGGATCTCGGCTGAAGCTTTCTTT,CASSSTGISAEAFF
NA,NA,TRBJ2-5,TRBV27,TGTGCCAGCAGTTTATCGGGCGGGATACTTGCGACCCAGTACTTC,CASSLSGGILATQYF
NA,NA,TRBJ2-5,TRBV6-1,TGTGCCAGCAGTGAAGGCAGGGTCGTACAGACCCAGTACTTC,CASSEGRVVQTQYF
NA,TRBD2,TRBJ2-1,TRBV7-2,TGTGCCAGCAGTCTTAGCGGGACAAACTACAATGAGCAGTTCTTC,CASSLSGTNYNEQFF
once,NA,TRBJ1-1,TRBV6-5,TGTGCCAGCAGTTACCGGACCAGGGTGGGCTCTGAAGCTTTCTTT,CASSYRTRVGSEAFF
NA,NA,TRBJ1-1,TRBV19,TGTGCCAGTAGTACGGGGGGCGGGAACACTGAAGCTTTCTTT,CASSTGGGNTEAFF
once,TRBD2,TRBJ2-3,TRBV19,TGTGCCAGTAGTATGGGACTAGGCTTCACAGATACGCAGTATTTT,CASSMGLGFTDTQYF
NA,TRBD1,TRBJ1-1,TRBV6-4,TGTGCCAGCAGCGCAGGGGGGAACACTGAAGCTTTCTTT,CASSAGGNTEAFF
NA,TRBD2,TRBJ2-1,TRBV2,TGTGCCAGCAGTGAAGCCGGTCTAGCGGGATCGAGTGAGCAGTTCTTC,CASSEAGLAGSSEQFF
NA,TRBD2,TRBJ2-1,TRBV7-6,TGTGCCAGCAGCTTAGCGCAACGGGAGGCCACCAATGAGCAGTTCTTC,CASSLAQREATNEQFF
NA,TRBD1,TRBJ1-1,TRBV24-1,TGTGCCTCACAAGACAGGGGTATGAACACTGAAGCTTTCTTT,CASQDRGMNTEAFF
NA,TRBD2,TRBJ2-3,TRBV11-3,TGTGCCAGCAGCTCGGTAGCGGGAGATACGCAGTATTTT,CASSSVAGDTQYF
NA,TRBD1,TRBJ2-2,TRBV10-3,TGTGCCATCAGCGACAGGGGAGCGAACACCGGGGAGCTGTTTTTT,CAISDRGANTGELFF
NA,NA,TRBJ1-6,TRBV30,TGTGCCTGGAGATTACAGGGAAGGGGGTATAATTCACCCCTCCACTTT,CAWRLQGRGYNSPLHF
NA,TRBD2,TRBJ2-1,TRBV6-5,TGTGCCAGCAGTTCCACTAGCGGGAGGGCCAGGGATGAGCAGTTCTTC,CASSSTSGRARDEQFF
NA,NA,TRBJ2-1,TRBV6-6,TGTGCCAGCAGTTACTCGGTAGGGGCGCGGAATGAGCAGTTCTTC,CASSYSVGARNEQFF